Below, 25 T cell receptor beta chains from the same sample are listed, as sequenced in a study of blood T cell repertoires in COVID-19 (TCRdb year 2020). The receptor library was made with the immunoSEQ multiplex PCR assay. TCRdb took this table from immuneACCESS and kept in-frame rearrangements with V and J called. Such tables lack part of the clones; where checked against another copy, unresolved V genes explain under half of the gap, and the rest is unexplained. This sample comprises about 240,000 clones, 81% of them detected only once. The ten largest clonotypes hold 7.5% of the sample. The sample consisted of peripheral blood. These receptors came from a woman older than 75 with COVID-19, enrolled during active disease.

This clone was detected once. The chain uses TRBV28 and TRBJ1-2, with D perhaps TRBD1 (6 bases). The CDR3 sequence is 15 residues long. Trimming removed 3 bases from V and 6 bases from J, with 17 bases in between. CDR1 is MDHEN, CDR2 SYDVKM, per germline. The CDR3 bases are TGTGCCAGCAGTTTTCCCCAATACAGGGAGCATGGCTACACCTTC. Its translation is CASSFPQYREHGYTF.

V and J are TRBV5-1 and TRBJ1-4, with TRBD1 matching over 7 bases. This CDR3 comprises 16 residues. V was pared by 2 bases and J by 8 bases, with 12 bases of the junction left unmatched. Germline V CDR1 and CDR2: SGHRS, YFSETQ. CDR3 coding DNA: TGCGCCAGCAGCTTTGGAGGCCGACAGGGTGGGGAAAAACTGTTTTTT. Translated, it gives CASSFGGRQGGEKLFF.

The chain joins TRBV5-5 to TRBJ1-6; D might be TRBD1 (6 bases). V lost 4 bases and J lost 5, with 10 bases in between. Germline lookup yields CDR1 SGHKS and CDR2 YYEKEE (reference sequence). CDR3 length: 14 amino acids. The CDR3 reads CASSQDRDNSPLHF. CDR3 sequence (DNA): TGTGCCAGCAGCCAGGACAGAGATAATTCACCCCTCCACTTT.

V usage is TRBV19 and J usage is TRBJ2-2, with D possibly TRBD2 on 6 matching bases. V was clipped by 7 bases and J by 7 bases, with 16 bases between them. This CDR3 comprises 14 residues. CDR1 and CDR2 from the germline V gene are LNHDA and SQIVND (reference sequence). The CDR3 DNA follows: TGTGCCAGTATGGGGACTGAAGGCCGCGGGGAGCTGTTTTTT. This codes for CASMGTEGRGELFF.

The V and J genes are TRBV5-1 and TRBJ1-1; 12 positions agree with TRBD1. The germline V gene has CDR1 SGHRS and CDR2 YFSETQ. Trimming cost V 0 bases and J 0 bases; bases outside gene matches: 3. The CDR3 has 17 residues. CDR3 region: CASSLVGQGAVNTEAFF. The CDR3 DNA follows: TGCGCCAGCAGCTTGGTGGGACAGGGGGCCGTGAACACTGAAGCTTTCTTT.

J is TRBJ2-7 and V is TRBV29-1; D gene unclear. Per the germline V gene, CDR1 is SQVTM and CDR2 is ANQGSEA. Trimming removed 4 bases at V and 0 bases at J, with 10 bases between. CDR3 length: 13 residues. CDR3 sequence: CSVGRSSSYEQYF. In nucleotides, the CDR3 is TGCAGCGTTGGGCGGTCGAGCTCCTACGAGCAGTACTTC.

This chain links TRBV11-3 with TRBJ2-1; TRBD2 matches 8 bases. The trim removed 5 bases at V and 7 bases at J, leaving 4 bases unmatched. The CDR3 covers 13 residues. In germline, CDR1 is SGHNT, CDR2 YENEEA. The CDR3 DNA reads as TGTGCCAGCAGCCTTAGCGGGAAAAATGAGCAGTTCTTC. It specifies CASSLSGKNEQFF.

This chain uses TRBV10-3 with TRBJ1-5, with 7 bases aligning to TRBD1. With 2 bases clipped from V and 2 bases from J, the junction kept 0 bases outside the gene matches. The germline CDR1 and CDR2 sequences are ENHRY and SYGVKD. The CDR3 consists of 14 residues. The CDR3: CAISEDRGNQPQHF. DNA for the CDR3: TGTGCCATCAGTGAGGACAGGGGCAATCAGCCCCAGCATTTT.

This clone was counted a single time. This rearrangement joins TRBV28 to TRBJ1-2; D is undetermined. V was cut by 2 bases and J by 0 bases, with 10 bases left in between. From germline, CDR1 is MDHEN and CDR2 SYDVKM. The CDR3 length is 15 residues. The CDR3 is CASSLGLTTNYGYTF. The DNA for the CDR3 is TGTGCCAGCAGTTTAGGGCTGACTACTAACTATGGCTACACCTTC.

CDR3 residues: CASSYSLSLNGETQYF. CDR3 coding DNA: TGTGCCAGCAGTTACTCGTTGTCTCTCAACGGAGAGACCCAGTACTTC. The chain combines TRBV6-5 with TRBJ2-5, with unresolved D. Germline loops: CDR1 MNHEY, CDR2 SVGAGI. This CDR3 is 16 amino acids long. The germline V and J ends were trimmed by 0 bases and 4 bases, with 15 bases remaining between them.

The chain carries TRBV10-3 and TRBJ2-7; 13 positions agree with TRBD2. This CDR3 contains 16 residues. V shed 5 bases and J 6 bases; nucleotides not matched to a gene: 10. Germline V gives CDR1 ENHRY, CDR2 SYGVKD. The CDR3 nucleotides read TGTGCCATCAGTCCATCCTCGGGACTAGCGGGGAGCGAGCAGTACTTC. This encodes CAISPSSGLAGSEQYF.

The gene calls are TRBV7-8 and TRBJ2-3; 8 nucleotides match TRBD2. There are 17 residues in the CDR3. Germline V lookup: CDR1 SGHVS, CDR2 FQNEAQ. Trimming cost V 4 bases and J 5 bases; bases outside gene matches: 14. The DNA for the CDR3 is TGTGCCAGCAGCTCTGATAGCGGGGAGACCCGCGGAGATACGCAGTATTTT. Amino acids: CASSSDSGETRGDTQYF.

This clone was seen a handful of times. V is TRBV11-2 and J is TRBJ2-5; D perhaps matches TRBD1 (6 bases). CDR3 length: 15 residues. Germline CDR1 and CDR2: SGHAT and FQNNGV. Trimming removed 3 bases from V and 5 bases from J, with 16 bases in between. CDR3 region: CASSFLQGYPETQYF. As DNA, the CDR3 is TGTGCCAGCAGCTTCCTACAGGGCTACCCCGAGACCCAGTACTTC.

The V and J genes are TRBV7-8 and TRBJ2-3; 12 bases match TRBD2. V lost 4 bases, J lost 2 bases, and 4 bases stayed unmatched. CDR3 length: 16 amino acids. Germline V gives CDR1 SGHVS, CDR2 FQNEAQ. The CDR3 protein is CASSSSGRAVTDTQYF. CDR3 DNA: TGTGCCAGCAGCTCTAGCGGGAGGGCCGTCACAGATACGCAGTATTTT.

CDR3 bases: TGTGCCAGCGGAGCGGGAGGGCCGAATTTCGGGGAGCTGTTTTTT. This gives the protein CASGAGGPNFGELFF. V and J are TRBV5-4 and TRBJ2-2; 10 nucleotides agree with TRBD2. Trimming cost V 7 bases and J 7 bases; bases outside gene matches: 10. This CDR3 comprises 15 residues. Germline values: CDR1 SGHNT, CDR2 YYREEE (reference sequence).

The genes are TRBV7-9 and TRBJ1-2; 8 nucleotides line up with TRBD1. Germline CDR1 SEHNR, CDR2 FQNEAQ (reference sequence). The J segment lost 7 bases and the V segment lost 4 bases, leaving 8 bases of the junction unmatched. The CDR3 extends over 14 amino acids. The CDR3 protein is CASSYSGGLGGYTF. The CDR3 region has the DNA TGTGCCAGCAGCTACTCAGGGGGCTTAGGTGGCTACACCTTC.

This clone showed up just once. The chain couples TRBV7-9 to TRBJ2-5; a possible D gene is TRBD1 (5 bases). CDR3 length: 17 residues. V dropped 5 bases and J dropped 5 bases, with 24 bases sitting between them. Germline V gene data show CDR1 as SEHNR and CDR2 as FQNEAQ (reference sequence). CDR3 sequence (DNA): TGTGCCAGCAGCACCCTTGACAGATTCCGCCTGCAGGAGACCCAGTACTTC. Residues: CASSTLDRFRLQETQYF.

V and J are TRBV3-1 (or the pseudogene TRBV3-2) and TRBJ2-2; D possibly corresponds to TRBD2 (6 bases). Germline CDR1 is LGHDT and CDR2 is YNNKEL (reference sequence). There are 16 residues in the CDR3. Trimming stripped 1 base from V and 2 bases from J, with 11 bases between. CDR3 DNA sequence: TGTGCCAGCAGCCAAGCCGGGGGATCAAACACCGGGGAGCTGTTTTTT. It yields the protein CASSQAGGSNTGELFF.

The count of this clone is one. The V gene is TRBV19, the J gene TRBJ2-5; D may be TRBD2 (6 bases). The germline gives CDR1 LNHDA, CDR2 SQIVND (reference sequence). The CDR3 has 13 amino acids. Trimming pared 1 base from V and 4 bases from J, leaving 7 bases between. CDR3 nucleotide sequence: TGTGCCAGTAGTATAGGGGGAGGAGAGACCCAGTACTTC. Protein: CASSIGGGETQYF.

This clone was counted once. The chain carries TRBV19 and TRBJ1-1, with TRBD1 matching 8 bases. Looked up from germline, CDR1 is LNHDA and CDR2 is SQIVND (reference sequence). CDR3 length: 12 residues. The J segment lost 11 bases and the V segment lost 4 bases, leaving 6 bases of the junction unmatched. The CDR3 here is CASSTHRQGAFF. The CDR3 DNA is TGTGCCAGTAGTACTCATCGACAGGGGGCTTTCTTT.

The J gene is TRBJ2-7, the V gene TRBV28; TRBD2 is a possible D gene (5 bases). Germline lookup yields CDR1 MDHEN and CDR2 SYDVKM. Trimming took off 5 bases at V and 7 bases at J, with 9 bases between the two ends. This CDR3 spans 11 amino acids. The CDR3 loop reads CASSRRREQYF. The CDR3 coding sequence is TGTGCCAGCAGTCGTAGGAGGGAGCAGTACTTC.

The gene calls are TRBV10-3 and TRBJ1-2; 12 bases are a match to TRBD1. The CDR3 has 15 amino acids. CDR1 ENHRY and CDR2 SYGVKD come from the germline V gene. V gave up 4 bases and J gave up 8 bases; unmatched junction bases: 8. In DNA form, the CDR3 reads TGTGCCATCAGTGGTTCCGGGACAGGGGGCGACGGCTACACCTTC. Encoded protein: CAISGSGTGGDGYTF.

The V gene is TRBV7-9, the J gene TRBJ2-3, with 7 bases lining up with TRBD2. Germline V gene lookup returns CDR1 SEHNR and CDR2 FQNEAQ (reference sequence). The CDR3 is 15 residues long. V was pared by 4 bases and J by 1 base, with 5 bases of the junction left unmatched. DNA for the CDR3: TGTGCCAGCAGCTCGGGGGGAGGAGGCACAGATACGCAGTATTTT. As protein: CASSSGGGGTDTQYF.

This clone was observed a single time. V is TRBV3-1 (or the pseudogene TRBV3-2) and J is TRBJ2-1, with a possible D match to TRBD1 (6 bases). The CDR3 extends over 16 amino acids. V was cut by 4 bases and J by 6 bases, with 19 bases left in between. CDR1 is LGHDT, CDR2 YNNKEL, per germline (reference sequence). The CDR3 DNA is TGTGCCAGCAGCCCCACACAGGGTGGTGTCGGCAATGAGCAGTTCTTC. It yields the protein CASSPTQGGVGNEQFF.

The V and J genes are TRBV7-3 and TRBJ1-2; D may be TRBD1 (5 bases). CDR1 SGHTA and CDR2 FQGTGA come from the germline V gene. The V gene lost 5 bases and the J gene lost 7 bases, with 17 bases spanning the gap. The CDR3 length is 14 residues. CDR3 loop: CASSPAPTGSGYTF. In nucleotides, the CDR3 is TGTGCCAGCAGCCCCGCGCCCACAGGCTCTGGCTACACCTTC.